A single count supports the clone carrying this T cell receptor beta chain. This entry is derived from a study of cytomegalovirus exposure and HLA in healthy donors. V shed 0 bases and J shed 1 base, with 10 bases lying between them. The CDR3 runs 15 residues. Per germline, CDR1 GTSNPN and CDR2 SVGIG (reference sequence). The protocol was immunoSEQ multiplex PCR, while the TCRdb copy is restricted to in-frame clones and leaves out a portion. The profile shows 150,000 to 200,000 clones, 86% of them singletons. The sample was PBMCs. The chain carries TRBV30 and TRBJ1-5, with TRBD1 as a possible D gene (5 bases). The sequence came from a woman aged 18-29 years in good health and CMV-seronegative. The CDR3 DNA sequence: TGTGCCTGGAGTGTAGGTCAGGGAAGCAATCAGCCCCAGCATTTT. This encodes CAWSVGQGSNQPQHF. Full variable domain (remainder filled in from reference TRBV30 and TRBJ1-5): SQTIHQWPATLVQPVGSPLSLECTVEGTSNPNLYWYRQAAGRGLQLLFYSVGIGQISSEVPQNLSASRPQDRQFILSSKKLLLSDSGFYLCAWSVGQGSNQPQHFGDGTRLSIL.